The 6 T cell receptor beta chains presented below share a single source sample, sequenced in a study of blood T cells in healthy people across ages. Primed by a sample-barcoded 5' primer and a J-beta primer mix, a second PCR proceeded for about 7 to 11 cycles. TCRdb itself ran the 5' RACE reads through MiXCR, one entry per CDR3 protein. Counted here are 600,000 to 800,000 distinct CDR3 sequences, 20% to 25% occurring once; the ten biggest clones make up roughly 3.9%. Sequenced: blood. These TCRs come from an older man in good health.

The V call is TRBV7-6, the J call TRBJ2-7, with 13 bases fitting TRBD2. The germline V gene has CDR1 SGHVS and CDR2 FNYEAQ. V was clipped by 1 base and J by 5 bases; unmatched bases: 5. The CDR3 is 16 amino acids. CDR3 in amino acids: CASSLVVGLAGDEQYF. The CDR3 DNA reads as TGTGCCAGCAGCTTAGTAGTCGGACTAGCGGGGGACGAGCAGTACTTC.

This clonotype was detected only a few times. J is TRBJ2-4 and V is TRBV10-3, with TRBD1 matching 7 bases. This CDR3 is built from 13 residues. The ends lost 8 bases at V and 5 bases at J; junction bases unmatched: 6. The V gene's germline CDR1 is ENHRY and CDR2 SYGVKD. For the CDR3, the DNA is TGTGCCATCCGGGGACAGACTGAAAACATTCAGTACTTC. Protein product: CAIRGQTENIQYF.

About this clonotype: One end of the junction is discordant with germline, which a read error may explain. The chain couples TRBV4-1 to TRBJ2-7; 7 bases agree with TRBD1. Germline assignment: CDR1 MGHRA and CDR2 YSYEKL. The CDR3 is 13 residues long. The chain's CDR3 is CANSLGTAYEQYF. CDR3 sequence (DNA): TGCGCCAACAGCCTCGGGACAGCCTACGAGCAGTACTTC.

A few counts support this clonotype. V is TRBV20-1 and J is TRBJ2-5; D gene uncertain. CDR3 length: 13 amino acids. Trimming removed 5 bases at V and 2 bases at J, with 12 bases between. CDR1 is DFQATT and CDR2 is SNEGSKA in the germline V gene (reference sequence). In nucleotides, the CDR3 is TGCAGTGCTGCCATCAGGTCACAAGAGACCCAGTACTTC. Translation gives CSAAIRSQETQYF.

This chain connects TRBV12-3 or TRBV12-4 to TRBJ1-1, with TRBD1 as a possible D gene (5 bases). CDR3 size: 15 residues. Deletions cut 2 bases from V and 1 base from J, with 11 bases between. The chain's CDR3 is CASSLIDRSNTEAFF. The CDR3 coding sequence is TGTGCCAGCAGTTTAATCGACAGATCGAACACTGAAGCTTTCTTT.

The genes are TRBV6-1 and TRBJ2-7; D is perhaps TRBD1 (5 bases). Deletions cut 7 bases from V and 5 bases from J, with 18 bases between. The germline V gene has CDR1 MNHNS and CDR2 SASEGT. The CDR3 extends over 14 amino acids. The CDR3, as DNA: TGTGCCAGCACCGAAGCAGGGCCCGGCAACGAGCAGTACTTC. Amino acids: CASTEAGPGNEQYF.